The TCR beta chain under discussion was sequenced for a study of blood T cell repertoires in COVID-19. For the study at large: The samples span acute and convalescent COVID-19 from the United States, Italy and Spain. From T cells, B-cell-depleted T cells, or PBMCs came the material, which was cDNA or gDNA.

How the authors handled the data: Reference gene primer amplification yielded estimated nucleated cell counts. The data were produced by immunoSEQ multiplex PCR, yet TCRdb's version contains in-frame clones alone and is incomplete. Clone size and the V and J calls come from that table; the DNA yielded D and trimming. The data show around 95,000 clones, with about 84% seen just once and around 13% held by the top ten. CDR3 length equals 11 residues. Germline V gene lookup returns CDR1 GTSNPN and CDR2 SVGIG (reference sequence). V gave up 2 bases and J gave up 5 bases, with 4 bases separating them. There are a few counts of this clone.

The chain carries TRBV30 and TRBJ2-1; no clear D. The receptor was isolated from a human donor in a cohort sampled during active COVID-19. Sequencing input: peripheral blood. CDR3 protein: CAWSRDNEQFF. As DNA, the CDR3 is TGTGCCTGGAGTCGGGACAATGAGCAGTTCTTC. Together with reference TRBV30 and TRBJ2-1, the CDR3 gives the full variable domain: SQTIHQWPATLVQPVGSPLSLECTVEGTSNPNLYWYRQAAGRGLQLLFYSVGIGQISSEVPQNLSASRPQDRQFILSSKKLLLSDSGFYLCAWSRDNEQFFGPGTRLTVL.